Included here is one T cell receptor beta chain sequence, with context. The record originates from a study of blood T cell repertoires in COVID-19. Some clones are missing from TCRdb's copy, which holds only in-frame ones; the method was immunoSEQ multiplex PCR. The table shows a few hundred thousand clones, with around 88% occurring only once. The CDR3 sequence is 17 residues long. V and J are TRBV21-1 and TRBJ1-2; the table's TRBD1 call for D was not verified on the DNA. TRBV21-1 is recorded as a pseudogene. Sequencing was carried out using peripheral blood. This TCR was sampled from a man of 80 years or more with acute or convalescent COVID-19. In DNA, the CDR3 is TGTGCCAGCAGCAAAAGGGACAGGGGGCCCCTTAACTATGGCTACACCTTC. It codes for CASSKRDRGPLNYGYTF.